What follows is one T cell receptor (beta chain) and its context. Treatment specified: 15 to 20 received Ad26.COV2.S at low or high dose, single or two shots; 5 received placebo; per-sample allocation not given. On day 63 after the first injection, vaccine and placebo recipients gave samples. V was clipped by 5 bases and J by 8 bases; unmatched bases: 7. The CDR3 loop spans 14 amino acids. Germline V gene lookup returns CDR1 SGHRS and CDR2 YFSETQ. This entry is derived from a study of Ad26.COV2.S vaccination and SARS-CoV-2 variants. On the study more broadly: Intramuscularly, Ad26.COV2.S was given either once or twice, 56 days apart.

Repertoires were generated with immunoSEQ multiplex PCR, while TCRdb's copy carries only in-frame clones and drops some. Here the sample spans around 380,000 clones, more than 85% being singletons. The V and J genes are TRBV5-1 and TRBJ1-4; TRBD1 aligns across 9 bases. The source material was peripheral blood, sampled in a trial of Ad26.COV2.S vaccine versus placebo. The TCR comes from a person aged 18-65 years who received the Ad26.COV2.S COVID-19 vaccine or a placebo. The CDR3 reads CASSLTGGLEKLFF. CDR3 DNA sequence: TGCGCCAGCAGTTTAACAGGGGGCTTAGAAAAACTGTTTTTT. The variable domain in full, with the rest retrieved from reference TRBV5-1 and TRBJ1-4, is KAGVTQTPRYLIKTRGQQVTLSCSPISGHRSVSWYQQTPGQGLQFLFEYFSETQRNKGNFPGRFSGRQFSNSRSEMNVSTLELGDSALYLCASSLTGGLEKLFFGSGTQLSVL.